This TCR beta chain emerged from a study of OX40 agonist ivuxolimab in advanced cancers. Overall study: People who had prior anti-PD-1, anti-PD-L1 or anti-CTLA-4 therapy could take part, and approximately 44% had some. Three patients got partial responses; one had hepatocellular carcinoma and two had cutaneous melanoma.

General study points: No determination was made of the antigen specificity of the expanded peripheral T cells. There was clonal expansion of CD4+ and CD8+ blood T cells by week 6 at 0.1 to 3.0 mg/kg.

Germline V CDR1 and CDR2: SGHAT, FQNNGV. This CDR3 contains 13 residues. A remark on this clone: No antigen is known for it.

Repertoires were generated with immunoSEQ multiplex PCR, while TCRdb's copy carries only in-frame clones and drops some. Found here are 80,000 to 95,000 clones, 80% to 90% of them singletons; the top ten hold roughly 1.9%. The sample in question was CD4+ or CD8+ T cells sorted from blood, obtained in a trial of the OX40 agonist ivuxolimab. The clonotype comes from an adult with an advanced solid tumor such as melanoma, head and neck, liver or kidney cancer. The J gene is TRBJ2-3, the V gene TRBV11-2, with 11 bases fitting TRBD1. CDR3 bases: TGTGCTACCGGGACAGGGGGGGTCACGGGGCAGTATTTT. Translated, it gives CATGTGGVTGQYF.